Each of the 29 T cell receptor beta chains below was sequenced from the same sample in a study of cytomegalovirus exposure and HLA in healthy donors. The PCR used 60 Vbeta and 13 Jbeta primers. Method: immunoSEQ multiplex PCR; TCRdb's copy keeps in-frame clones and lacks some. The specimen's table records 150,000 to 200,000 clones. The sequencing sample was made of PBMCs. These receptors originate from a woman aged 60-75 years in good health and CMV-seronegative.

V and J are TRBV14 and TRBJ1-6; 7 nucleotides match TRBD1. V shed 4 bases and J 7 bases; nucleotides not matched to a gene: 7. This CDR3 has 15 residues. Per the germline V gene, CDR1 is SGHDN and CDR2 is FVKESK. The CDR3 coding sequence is TGTGCCAGCAGCCCGACAACAGGGGCCAATTCACCCCTCCACTTT. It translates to CASSPTTGANSPLHF.

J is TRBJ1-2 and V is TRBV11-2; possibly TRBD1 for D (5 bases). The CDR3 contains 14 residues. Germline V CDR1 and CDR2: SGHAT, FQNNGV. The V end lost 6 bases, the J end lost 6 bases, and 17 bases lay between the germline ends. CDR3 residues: CASSSTGGKDGYTF. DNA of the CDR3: TGTGCCAGCAGTTCCACAGGAGGGAAGGATGGCTACACCTTC.

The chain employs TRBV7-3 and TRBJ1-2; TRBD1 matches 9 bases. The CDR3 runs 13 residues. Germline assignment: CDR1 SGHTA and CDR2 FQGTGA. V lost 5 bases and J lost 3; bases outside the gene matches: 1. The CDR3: CASSRDRDYGYTF. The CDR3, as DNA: TGTGCCAGCAGCCGGGACAGGGACTATGGCTACACCTTC. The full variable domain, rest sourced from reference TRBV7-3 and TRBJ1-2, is GAGVSQTPSNKVTEKGKYVELRCDPISGHTALYWYRQSLGQGPEFLIYFQGTGAADDSGLPNDRFFAVRPEGSVSTLKIQRTERGDSAVYLCASSRDRDYGYTFGSGTRLTVV.

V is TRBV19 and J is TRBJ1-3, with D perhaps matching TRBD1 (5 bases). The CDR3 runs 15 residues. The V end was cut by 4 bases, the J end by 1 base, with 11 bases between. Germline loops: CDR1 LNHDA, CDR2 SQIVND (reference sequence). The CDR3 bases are TGTGCCAGTAGTAGGGGCAGGCCGTCTGGAAACACCATATATTTT. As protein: CASSRGRPSGNTIYF.

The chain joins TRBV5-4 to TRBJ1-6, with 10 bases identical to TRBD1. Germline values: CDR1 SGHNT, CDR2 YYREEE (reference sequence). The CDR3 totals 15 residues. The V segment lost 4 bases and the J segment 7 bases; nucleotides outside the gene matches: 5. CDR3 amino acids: CASSKRDRGNSPLHF. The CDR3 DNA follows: TGTGCCAGCAGCAAAAGGGACAGGGGCAATTCACCCCTCCACTTT.

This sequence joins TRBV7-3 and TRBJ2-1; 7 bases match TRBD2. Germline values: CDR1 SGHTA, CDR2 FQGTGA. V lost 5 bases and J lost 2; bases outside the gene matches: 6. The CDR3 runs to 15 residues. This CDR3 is CASSPTGGPYNEQFF. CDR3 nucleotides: TGTGCCAGCAGCCCAACGGGAGGCCCCTACAATGAGCAGTTCTTC.

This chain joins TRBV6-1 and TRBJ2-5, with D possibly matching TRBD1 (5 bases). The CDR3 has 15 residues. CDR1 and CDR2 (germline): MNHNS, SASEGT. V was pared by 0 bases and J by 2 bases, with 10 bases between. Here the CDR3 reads CASSEALGVQETQYF. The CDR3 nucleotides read TGTGCCAGCAGTGAAGCGCTAGGGGTTCAAGAGACCCAGTACTTC.

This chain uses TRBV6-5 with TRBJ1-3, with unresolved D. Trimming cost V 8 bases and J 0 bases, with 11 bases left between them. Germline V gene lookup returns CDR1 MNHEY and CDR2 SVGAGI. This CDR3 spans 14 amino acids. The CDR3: CASRVTLSGNTIYF. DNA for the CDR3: TGTGCCAGCCGGGTCACCCTCTCTGGAAACACCATATATTTT.

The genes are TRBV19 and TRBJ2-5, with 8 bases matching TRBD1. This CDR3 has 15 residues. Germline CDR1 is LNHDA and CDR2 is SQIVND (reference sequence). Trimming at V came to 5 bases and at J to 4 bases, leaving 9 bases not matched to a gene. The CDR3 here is CASSPGTGGGETQYF. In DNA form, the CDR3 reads TGTGCCAGTAGTCCCGGGACAGGAGGGGGAGAGACCCAGTACTTC.

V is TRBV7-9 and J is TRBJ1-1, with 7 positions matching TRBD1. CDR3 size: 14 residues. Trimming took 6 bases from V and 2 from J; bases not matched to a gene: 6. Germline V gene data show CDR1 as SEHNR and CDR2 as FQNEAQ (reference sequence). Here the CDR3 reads CASRPGQVNTEAFF. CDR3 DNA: TGTGCCAGCAGACCAGGACAGGTTAACACTGAAGCTTTCTTT.

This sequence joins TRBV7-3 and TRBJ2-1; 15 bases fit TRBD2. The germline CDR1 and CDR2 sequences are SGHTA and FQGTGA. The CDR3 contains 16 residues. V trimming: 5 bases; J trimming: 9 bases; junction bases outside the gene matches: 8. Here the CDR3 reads CASSPGLAGGMGEQFF. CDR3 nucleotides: TGTGCCAGCAGCCCCGGACTAGCGGGAGGGATGGGTGAGCAGTTCTTC.

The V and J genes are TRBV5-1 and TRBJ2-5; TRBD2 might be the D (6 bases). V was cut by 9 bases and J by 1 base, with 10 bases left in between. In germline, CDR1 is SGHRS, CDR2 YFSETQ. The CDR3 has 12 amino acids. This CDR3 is CATGVFQETQYF. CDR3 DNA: TGCGCCACGGGGGTTTTCCAAGAGACCCAGTACTTC.

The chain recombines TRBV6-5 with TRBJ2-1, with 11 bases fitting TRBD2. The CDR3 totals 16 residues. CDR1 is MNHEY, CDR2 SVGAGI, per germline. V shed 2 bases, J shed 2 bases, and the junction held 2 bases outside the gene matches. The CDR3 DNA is TGTGCCAGCAGTTACGTAGCGGGAGGGCCCTACAATGAGCAGTTCTTC. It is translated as CASSYVAGGPYNEQFF.

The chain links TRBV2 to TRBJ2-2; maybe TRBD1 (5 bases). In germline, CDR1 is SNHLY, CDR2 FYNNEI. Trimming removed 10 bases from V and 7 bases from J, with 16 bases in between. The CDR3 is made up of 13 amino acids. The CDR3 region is CATLQRTGGELFF. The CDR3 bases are TGTGCCACCCTCCAAAGAACAGGCGGGGAGCTGTTTTTT.

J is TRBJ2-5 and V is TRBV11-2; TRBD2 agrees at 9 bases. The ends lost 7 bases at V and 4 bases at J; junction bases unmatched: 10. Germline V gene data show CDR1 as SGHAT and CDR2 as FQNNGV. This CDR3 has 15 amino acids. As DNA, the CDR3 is TGTGCCAGCACCACGTCGGGACTAGCAAGAGAGACCCAGTACTTC. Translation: CASTTSGLARETQYF.

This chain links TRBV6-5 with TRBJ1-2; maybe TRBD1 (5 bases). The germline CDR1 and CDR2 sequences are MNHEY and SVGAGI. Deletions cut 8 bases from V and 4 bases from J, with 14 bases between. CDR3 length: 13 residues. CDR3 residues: CASRMDKGYGYTF. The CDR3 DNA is TGTGCCAGCCGGATGGACAAGGGCTATGGCTACACCTTC.

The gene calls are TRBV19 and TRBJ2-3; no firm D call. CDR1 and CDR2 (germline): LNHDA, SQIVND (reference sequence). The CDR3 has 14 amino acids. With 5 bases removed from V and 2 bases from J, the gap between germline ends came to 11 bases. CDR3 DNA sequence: TGTGCCAGTAGTCAACAGTCCTACACAGATACGCAGTATTTT. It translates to CASSQQSYTDTQYF.

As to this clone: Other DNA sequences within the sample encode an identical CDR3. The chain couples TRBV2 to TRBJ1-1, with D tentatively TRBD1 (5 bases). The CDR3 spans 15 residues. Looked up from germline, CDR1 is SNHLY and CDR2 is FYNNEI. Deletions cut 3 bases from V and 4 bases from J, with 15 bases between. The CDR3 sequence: CASSESAWGSTEAFF. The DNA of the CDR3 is TGTGCCAGCAGTGAGTCGGCGTGGGGCAGCACTGAAGCTTTCTTT.

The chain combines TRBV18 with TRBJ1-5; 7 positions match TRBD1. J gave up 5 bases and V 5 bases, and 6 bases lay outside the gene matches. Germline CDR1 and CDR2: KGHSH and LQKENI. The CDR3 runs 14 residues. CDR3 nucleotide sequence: TGTGCCAGCTCATACGACAGGGTTGATCAGCCCCAGCATTTT. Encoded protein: CASSYDRVDQPQHF.

CDR3 nucleotides: TGTGCCAGCAGTGAAATATCCGGCTACGAGCAGTACTTC. Its protein product is CASSEISGYEQYF. The gene calls are TRBV2 and TRBJ2-7, with no clear D. Deletions cut 2 bases from V and 3 bases from J, with 8 bases between. Germline CDR1 and CDR2: SNHLY and FYNNEI. CDR3 length equals 13 residues.

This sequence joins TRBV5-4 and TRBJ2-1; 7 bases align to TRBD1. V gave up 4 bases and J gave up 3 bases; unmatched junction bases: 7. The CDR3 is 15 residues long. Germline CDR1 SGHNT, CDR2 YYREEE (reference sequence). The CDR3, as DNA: TGTGCCAGCAGCCCGAGGGGGCGAGTCTACAATGAGCAGTTCTTC. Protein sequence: CASSPRGRVYNEQFF. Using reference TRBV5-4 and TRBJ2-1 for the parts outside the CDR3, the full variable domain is ETGVTQSPTHLIKTRGQQVTLRCSSQSGHNTVSWYQQALGQGPQFIFQYYREEENGRGNFPPRFSGLQFPNYSSELNVNALELDDSALYLCASSPRGRVYNEQFFGPGTRLTVL.

CDR3: CAISESAGSPLHF. The CDR3 DNA follows: TGTGCCATCAGTGAGTCGGCGGGTTCACCCCTCCACTTT. The genes are TRBV10-3 and TRBJ1-6; no clear D. There are 13 residues in the CDR3. The V and J ends lost 0 bases and 9 bases respectively, with 6 bases between them. The germline V gene encodes CDR1 ENHRY and CDR2 SYGVKD.

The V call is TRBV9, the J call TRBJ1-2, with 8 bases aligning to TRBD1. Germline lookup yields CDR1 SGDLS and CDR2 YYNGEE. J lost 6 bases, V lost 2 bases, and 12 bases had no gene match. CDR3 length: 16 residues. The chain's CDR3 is CASSVSTGGGIDGYTF. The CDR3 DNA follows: TGTGCCAGCAGCGTCTCTACAGGGGGGGGAATAGATGGCTACACCTTC.

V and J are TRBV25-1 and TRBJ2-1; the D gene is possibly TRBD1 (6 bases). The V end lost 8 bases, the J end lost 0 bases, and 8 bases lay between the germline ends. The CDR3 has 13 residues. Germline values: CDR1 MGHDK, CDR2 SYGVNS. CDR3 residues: CASWTDSYNEQFF. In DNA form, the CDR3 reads TGTGCCAGCTGGACAGACTCCTACAATGAGCAGTTCTTC.

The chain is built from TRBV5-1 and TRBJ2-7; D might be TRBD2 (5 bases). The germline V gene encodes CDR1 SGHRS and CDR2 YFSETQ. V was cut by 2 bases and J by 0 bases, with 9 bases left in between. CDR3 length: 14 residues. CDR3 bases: TGCGCCAGCAGCTTTGGCGGGCCCTCCTACGAGCAGTACTTC. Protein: CASSFGGPSYEQYF.

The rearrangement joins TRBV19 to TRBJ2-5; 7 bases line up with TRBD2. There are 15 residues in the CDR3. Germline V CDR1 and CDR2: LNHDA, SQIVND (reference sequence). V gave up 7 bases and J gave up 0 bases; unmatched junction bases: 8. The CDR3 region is CASNQLGGDQETQYF. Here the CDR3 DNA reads TGTGCCAGTAACCAGCTGGGAGGGGACCAAGAGACCCAGTACTTC.

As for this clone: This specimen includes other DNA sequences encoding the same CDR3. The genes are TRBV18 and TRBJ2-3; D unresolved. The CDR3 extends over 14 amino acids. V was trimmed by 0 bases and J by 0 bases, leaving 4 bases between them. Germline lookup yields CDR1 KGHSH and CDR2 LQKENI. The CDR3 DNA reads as TGTGCCAGCTCACCACCGGGCAGCACAGATACGCAGTATTTT. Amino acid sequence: CASSPPGSTDTQYF.

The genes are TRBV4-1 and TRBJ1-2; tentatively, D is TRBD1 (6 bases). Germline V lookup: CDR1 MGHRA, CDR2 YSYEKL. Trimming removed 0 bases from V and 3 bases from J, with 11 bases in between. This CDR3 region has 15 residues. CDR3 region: CASSQDPGGDYGYTF. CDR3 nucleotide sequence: TGCGCCAGCAGCCAAGACCCGGGGGGCGACTATGGCTACACCTTC.

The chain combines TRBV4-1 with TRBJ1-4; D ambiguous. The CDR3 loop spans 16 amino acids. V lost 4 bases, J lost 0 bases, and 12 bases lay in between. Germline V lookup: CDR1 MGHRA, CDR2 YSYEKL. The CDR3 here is CASSRVTTATNEKLFF. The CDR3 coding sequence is TGCGCCAGCAGCCGAGTCACCACCGCAACTAATGAAAAACTGTTTTTT.